These 21 T cell receptor beta chains came from one sample sequenced in a study of early T cells in non-severe SARS-CoV-2 infection (dated by TCRdb to the early 2020s). Library prep was done by 5' RACE. The data were produced on a NextSeq 500. Clones were called with MiXCR by TCRdb after fastp trimmed the public reads at Q25, and only in-frame beta chains were retained. Each entry is one CDR3 protein sequence, shown with its most common DNA and genes. The sample table contains about 34,000 distinct CDR3 sequences; only one count was recorded for less than 8.5% of them. Of the sample, about 12% is held by the ten largest clones. Sequences were derived from whole blood, sampled at baseline. The receptors shown here come from an adult who was a healthcare worker with PCR-confirmed SARS-CoV-2 infection or an uninfected control (not recorded which).

This clonotype was observed a few times. The gene calls are TRBV19 and TRBJ2-1, with 9 bases lining up with TRBD2. The V gene's germline CDR1 is LNHDA and CDR2 SQIVND (reference sequence). Trimming at V came to 1 base and at J to 14 bases, leaving 9 bases not matched to a gene. The CDR3 is made up of 14 amino acids. The CDR3 region has the DNA TGTGCCAGTAGTATAGCCCTAGGGCGGGAGGGAAAGTTCTTC. It translates to CASSIALGREGKFF.

This clonotype showed up just a few times. This chain links TRBV7-9 with TRBJ2-1; 7 nucleotides agree with TRBD2. The J segment lost 5 bases and the V segment lost 1 base, leaving 8 bases of the junction unmatched. Looked up from germline, CDR1 is SEHNR and CDR2 is FQNEAQ (reference sequence). This CDR3 is built from 16 residues. CDR3 coding DNA: TGTGCCAGCAGCTTAGGGGGCGGGAGTGGTAACAATGAGCAGTTCTTC. It codes for CASSLGGGSGNNEQFF.

The chain uses TRBV7-2 and TRBJ1-1; perhaps TRBD1 as D (5 bases). This CDR3 region has 14 residues. Trimming removed 0 bases at V and 4 bases at J, with 9 bases between. The V gene's germline CDR1 is SGHTA and CDR2 FQGNSA. The chain's CDR3 is CASSLAQASTEAFF. CDR3 bases: TGTGCCAGCAGCTTAGCACAGGCAAGCACTGAAGCTTTCTTT.

This clonotype was counted between two and nine times. The V call is TRBV10-3, the J call TRBJ2-1; D is undetermined. Germline assignment: CDR1 ENHRY and CDR2 SYGVKD. The CDR3 is 13 residues long. Trimming shortened V by 4 bases and J by 7 bases, and 11 bases separated the two germline ends. CDR3: CAISVDPSNEQFF. Written as DNA, the CDR3 is TGTGCCATCAGTGTGGACCCTTCTAATGAGCAGTTCTTC.

The chain links TRBV7-2 to TRBJ2-7; tentative D call: TRBD2 (6 bases). CDR3 length equals 15 residues. Trimming stripped 0 bases from V and 2 bases from J, with 11 bases between. Germline V CDR1 and CDR2: SGHTA, FQGNSA. CDR3 loop: CASSLASGGTYEQYV. The DNA of the CDR3 is TGTGCCAGCAGCTTAGCCTCTGGCGGGACCTACGAGCAGTACGTC.

This clonotype was observed at least ten times. This chain connects TRBV12-3 or TRBV12-4 to TRBJ2-1; TRBD1 is a possible D gene (5 bases). The CDR3 spans 17 residues. Trimming removed 7 bases from V and 2 bases from J, with 21 bases in between. CDR3 residues: CASILEGAGKPYNEQFF. The CDR3, as DNA: TGTGCCAGCATCTTAGAAGGGGCAGGGAAGCCCTACAATGAGCAGTTCTTC.

The rearrangement joins TRBV7-8 to TRBJ2-3, with 12 bases aligning to TRBD2. The germline gives CDR1 SGHVS, CDR2 FQNEAQ. The V gene end was trimmed by 6 bases and the J gene end by 5 bases; junction bases not matched to a gene: 6. This CDR3 has 15 amino acids. CDR3 coding DNA: TGTGCCAGCAGAGGACTAGCGGGATCTAAAGATACGCAGTATTTT. This sequence encodes CASRGLAGSKDTQYF.

J is TRBJ2-3 and V is TRBV7-2, with D possibly matching TRBD1 (5 bases). V shed 1 base and J shed 1 base, with 12 bases lying between them. The CDR3 is 16 amino acids. Germline V gives CDR1 SGHTA, CDR2 FQGNSA. CDR3 loop: CASSLVQGSGTDTQYF. The CDR3 nucleotides are TGTGCCAGCAGCTTAGTTCAGGGTTCAGGCACAGATACGCAGTATTTT.

On this clonotype: This may come from a read error, since a much larger clone is one base off. This chain joins TRBV12-3 or TRBV12-4 and TRBJ2-5; D call uncertain. V lost 7 bases to trimming and J lost 7 bases, with 13 bases between them. The CDR3 loop spans 12 amino acids. The CDR3 reads CASTAGEVTQYF. The CDR3 bases are TGTGCCAGCACCGCAGGAGAAGTGACCCAGTACTTC.

This clonotype was seen just once. This may arise from a read error, as a much more abundant clone is one base away. The chain employs TRBV7-2 and TRBJ2-1, with no clear D. The CDR3 is 14 residues long. CDR1 and CDR2 from the germline V gene are SGHTA and FQGNSA. CDR3 DNA sequence: TGTGCCAGCAGCCCGGACCCTTTCTACAATGAGCAGTCCTTC. Protein product: CASSPDPFYNEQSF.

This clonotype showed up just a few times. J is TRBJ2-4 and V is TRBV12-3 or TRBV12-4; D gene ambiguous. V lost 1 base to trimming and J lost 2 bases, with 9 bases between them. The CDR3 runs to 15 residues. CDR3 amino acids: CASSLDMISKNIQYF. CDR3 nucleotide sequence: TGTGCCAGCAGTTTAGACATGATCTCCAAAAACATTCAGTACTTC.

This clonotype was seen repeatedly, ten times or more. This chain connects TRBV7-2 to TRBJ1-1, with TRBD1 identical over 7 bases. Unmatched junction bases numbered 2, after V lost 7 bases and J lost 0 bases. The CDR3 is 13 amino acids. Germline CDR1 SGHTA, CDR2 FQGNSA. Here the CDR3 DNA reads TGTGCCAGCAAGGACAGGTTGAACACTGAAGCTTTCTTT. This codes for CASKDRLNTEAFF.

In regard to this clonotype: Germline and junction disagree at one end, which may indicate a read error. This rearrangement joins TRBV12-3 or TRBV12-4 to TRBJ1-4; 7 bases are shared with TRBD1. This CDR3 has 12 residues. The CDR3: CASSLAPGGIVF. The DNA of the CDR3 is TGTGCCAGCAGTTTAGCGCCAGGGGGGATTGTCTTT.

Relative to its sample, this clonotype is medium-sized. The chain carries TRBV7-3 and TRBJ2-5; 9 bases line up with TRBD2. Trimming at V came to 2 bases and at J to 3 bases, leaving 4 bases not matched to a gene. The CDR3 has 15 residues. The germline V gene encodes CDR1 SGHTA and CDR2 FQGTGA. CDR3: CASSLGGRAEETQYF. Written as DNA, the CDR3 is TGTGCCAGCAGCTTAGGCGGGAGGGCAGAAGAGACCCAGTACTTC.

The sample holds many counts of this clonotype. The gene calls are TRBV20-1 and TRBJ2-7; D unresolved. This CDR3 has 15 amino acids. Germline CDR1 reads DFQATT; CDR2 reads SNEGSKA (reference sequence). V dropped 0 bases and J dropped 3 bases, with 15 bases sitting between them. DNA for the CDR3: TGCAGTGCTAGAGATCTTGACGGTCCCGACTACGAGCAGTACTTC. Protein: CSARDLDGPDYEQYF.

J is TRBJ2-3 and V is TRBV27; D unclear. The V gene's germline CDR1 is MNHEY and CDR2 SMNVEV (reference sequence). The CDR3 runs 14 residues. Trimming stripped 5 bases from V and 1 base from J, with 10 bases between. In DNA form, the CDR3 reads TGTGCCAGCAGTCCGCGATTTGGCACAGATACGCAGTATTTT. This codes for CASSPRFGTDTQYF.

This clonotype occurred a few times. The CDR3 coding sequence is TGTGCCAGCAATTCGGGATATCTACACAATGAGCAGTTCTTC. As protein: CASNSGYLHNEQFF. The chain links TRBV2 to TRBJ2-1; D possibly corresponds to TRBD2 (5 bases). The CDR3 has 14 residues. The V and J ends lost 7 bases and 5 bases respectively, with 15 bases between them. Germline CDR1 reads SNHLY; CDR2 reads FYNNEI.

This clonotype was detected many times. The chain combines TRBV29-1 with TRBJ2-1, with D uncertain. The CDR3 consists of 11 residues. Germline V gene data show CDR1 as SQVTM and CDR2 as ANQGSEA. Trimming took off 0 bases at V and 7 bases at J, with 4 bases between the two ends. The CDR3 is CSVEDWNEQFF. The CDR3 coding sequence is TGCAGCGTTGAAGATTGGAATGAGCAGTTCTTC.

In its sample, this clonotype was seen many times. The CDR3 here is CSVDRPNNEQFF. The CDR3 coding sequence is TGCAGCGTTGACAGGCCTAACAATGAGCAGTTCTTC. The chain couples TRBV29-1 to TRBJ2-1, with unresolved D. Trimming shortened V by 3 bases and J by 5 bases, and 8 bases separated the two germline ends. CDR1 and CDR2 from the germline V gene are SQVTM and ANQGSEA. The CDR3 length is 12 residues.

The chain combines TRBV6-2 or TRBV6-3 with TRBJ2-5; D not resolved. Trimming stripped 8 bases from V and 2 bases from J, with 3 bases between. The CDR3 covers 10 residues. Germline CDR1 and CDR2: MNHEY and SVGEGT. The CDR3 loop is CASGQETQYF. The CDR3 DNA reads TGTGCCAGCGGACAAGAGACCCAGTACTTC.

Within the sample, this clonotype is medium-sized. The V call is TRBV20-1, the J call TRBJ2-7; the D is unclear. Trimming cost V 6 bases and J 2 bases, with 23 bases left between them. The CDR3 contains 16 residues. Germline loops: CDR1 DFQATT, CDR2 SNEGSKA (reference sequence). This CDR3 reads CSADSYNLAPTYEQYV. The CDR3 DNA is TGCAGTGCCGACTCGTACAACTTAGCCCCTACCTACGAGCAGTACGTC.